The 22 T cell receptor beta chains below come from one sample, sequenced in a study of blood T cells in healthy people across ages. Together with a sample-barcoded 5' primer, a J-beta primer mix was included in a second PCR lasting roughly 6 to 12 cycles. Via MiXCR, TCRdb re-called the 5' RACE reads, giving one row per CDR3 protein. The sample lists 1.5 million to 2 million distinct CDR3 sequences, roughly 30% occurring once. Sequencing used blood. The receptors originated from a woman aged 25-40 years in good health.

J is TRBJ2-3 and V is TRBV11-1, with 7 bases matching TRBD1. Losses at the gene ends were 3 bases for V and 0 bases for J; bases not matched to a gene: 6. The CDR3 loop spans 16 amino acids. From germline, CDR1 is SGHAT and CDR2 FQDESV (reference sequence). CDR3 loop: CASSLTGRLSTDTQYF. DNA for the CDR3: TGTGCCAGCAGCTTGACAGGGCGTCTGAGCACAGATACGCAGTATTTT.

V gene TRBV9 combines with J gene TRBJ2-1, with D uncertain. This CDR3 region has 16 residues. The germline V gene has CDR1 SGDLS and CDR2 YYNGEE. The V end was cut by 4 bases, the J end by 0 bases, with 14 bases between. CDR3 sequence: CASSSPEISSYNEQFF. Written as DNA, the CDR3 is TGTGCCAGCAGCTCCCCAGAAATTAGCTCCTACAATGAGCAGTTCTTC.

V and J are TRBV9 and TRBJ2-3, with 9 bases identical to TRBD2. The CDR3 consists of 17 residues. Per germline, CDR1 SGDLS and CDR2 YYNGEE. Losses at the gene ends were 4 bases for V and 1 base for J; bases not matched to a gene: 10. CDR3 in amino acids: CASSLIPGLAGTDTQYF. The CDR3 DNA follows: TGTGCCAGCAGCCTAATACCGGGACTAGCAGGCACAGATACGCAGTATTTT.

V usage is TRBV20-1 and J usage is TRBJ2-3, with TRBD2 identical over 7 bases. The germline V gene encodes CDR1 DFQATT and CDR2 SNEGSKA (reference sequence). The CDR3 is made up of 15 amino acids. The CDR3 sequence is CSASRDSWRGIEQYF. The DNA for the CDR3 is TGCAGCGCATCACGGGACTCCTGGCGGGGGATAGAGCAGTATTTT.

In this sample, this clonotype turned up a few times. The chain combines TRBV6-1 with TRBJ2-5; D unclear. The germline V gene has CDR1 MNHNS and CDR2 SASEGT. V lost 1 base and J lost 4, with 13 bases in between. The CDR3 runs 15 residues. For the CDR3, the DNA is TGTGCCAGCAGTGAAGTTGGCTCACTGGCAGAGACCCAGTACTTC. Encoded protein: CASSEVGSLAETQYF.

The chain has TRBV6-1 and TRBJ1-5, with D possibly matching TRBD1 (5 bases). The CDR3 sequence is 15 residues long. Germline CDR1 and CDR2: MNHNS and SASEGT. Deletions cut 2 bases from V and 6 bases from J, with 14 bases between. For the CDR3, the DNA is TGTGCCAGCAGTGAAAACAGGATCCTAAGTCAGCCCCAGCATTTT. This codes for CASSENRILSQPQHF.

This chain links TRBV20-1 with TRBJ1-5; D is perhaps TRBD1 (5 bases). V lost 3 bases and J lost 7, with 19 bases in between. The CDR3 consists of 15 residues. Germline CDR1 is DFQATT and CDR2 is SNEGSKA (reference sequence). The CDR3 DNA sequence: TGCAGTGCTAGTTGGCCAGGGTTAATGGACCAGCCCCAGCATTTT. It codes for CSASWPGLMDQPQHF.

The rearrangement uses TRBV10-2 and TRBJ2-1; D gene unclear. This CDR3 has 13 residues. V was cut by 3 bases and J by 3 bases, with 6 bases left in between. Per germline, CDR1 WSHSY and CDR2 SAAADI. The CDR3 region has the DNA TGCGCCAGCAGTGATTCCGTCTACAATGAGCAGTTCTTC. It translates to CASSDSVYNEQFF.

This clonotype was observed at least ten times. V and J are TRBV10-3 and TRBJ2-3; TRBD2 aligns across 9 bases. V trimming: 8 bases; J trimming: 3 bases; junction bases outside the gene matches: 12. The germline V gene encodes CDR1 ENHRY and CDR2 SYGVKD. The CDR3 is 16 residues long. Here the CDR3 DNA reads TGTGCCATCGGTTTTTCGGCGGGAGGGCAAACAGATACGCAGTATTTT. Amino acid sequence: CAIGFSAGGQTDTQYF.

The chain combines TRBV25-1 with TRBJ2-5, with TRBD2 matching 7 bases. Trimming cost V 4 bases and J 1 base; bases outside gene matches: 12. The CDR3 loop spans 17 amino acids. CDR1 is MGHDK and CDR2 is SYGVNS in the germline V gene. This CDR3 is CASSGGGLGLTQETQYF. The CDR3 region has the DNA TGTGCCAGCAGTGGGGGGGGTCTTGGTCTGACCCAAGAGACCCAGTACTTC.

The chain employs TRBV5-1 and TRBJ1-2; D is undetermined. CDR1 and CDR2 (germline): SGHRS, YFSETQ. The V gene lost 5 bases and the J gene lost 1 base, with 24 bases spanning the gap. The CDR3 spans 18 residues. DNA for the CDR3: TGCGCCAGCAGTCCGAGGGCCAGAGATCGGTGGATTAACTATGGCTACACCTTC. Its translation is CASSPRARDRWINYGYTF.

V is TRBV2 and J is TRBJ2-5; 9 bases line up with TRBD2. Unmatched junction bases numbered 7, after V lost 6 bases and J lost 2 bases. The CDR3 is 15 residues long. From germline, CDR1 is SNHLY and CDR2 FYNNEI. The CDR3 here is CASRPHTSGQETQYF. The DNA of the CDR3 is TGTGCCAGCAGACCGCACACTAGCGGGCAAGAGACCCAGTACTTC.

This chain links TRBV11-3 with TRBJ2-1, with 7 bases identical to TRBD2. With 1 base clipped from V and 2 bases from J, the junction kept 8 bases outside the gene matches. Per the germline V gene, CDR1 is SGHNT and CDR2 is YENEEA. This CDR3 comprises 17 residues. The CDR3 spells CASSLGGSGFAYNEQFF. CDR3 bases: TGTGCCAGCAGCTTAGGGGGTAGCGGGTTTGCCTACAATGAGCAGTTCTTC.

The V gene is TRBV2, the J gene TRBJ1-5; no definite D call. Between the trimmed V and J ends, which lost 4 bases and 9 bases, there was a span of 16 bases. This CDR3 comprises 14 residues. Looked up from germline, CDR1 is SNHLY and CDR2 is FYNNEI. CDR3 DNA sequence: TGTGCCAGCAGTGGAAGGCGGCCTGGGGTGCCCCAGCATTTT. This codes for CASSGRRPGVPQHF.

The rearrangement joins TRBV5-5 to TRBJ1-2; maybe TRBD1 (5 bases). The CDR3 sequence is 13 residues long. V lost 4 bases to trimming and J lost 6 bases, with 13 bases between them. The germline V gene encodes CDR1 SGHKS and CDR2 YYEKEE (reference sequence). The CDR3 coding sequence is TGTGCCAGCAGCAGGGGACTCGGGGATGGCTACACCTTC. This sequence encodes CASSRGLGDGYTF. Based on the CDR3 plus reference TRBV5-5 and TRBJ1-2, the full variable domain is DAGVTQSPTHLIKTRGQQVTLRCSPISGHKSVSWYQQVLGQGPQFIFQYYEKEERGRGNFPDRFSARQFPNYSSELNVNALLLGDSALYLCASSRGLGDGYTFGSGTRLTVV.

This clonotype occurred a few times. The chain has TRBV7-3 and TRBJ2-6, with 9 bases that match TRBD1. This CDR3 spans 18 amino acids. The V gene's germline CDR1 is SGHTA and CDR2 FQGTGA. V trimming: 0 bases; J trimming: 0 bases; junction bases outside the gene matches: 3. The CDR3 loop is CASSLTGTGSSGANVLTF. CDR3 bases: TGTGCCAGCAGCTTAACCGGGACAGGGTCCTCTGGGGCCAACGTCCTGACTTTC. Based on the CDR3 plus reference TRBV7-3 and TRBJ2-6, the full variable domain is GAGVSQTPSNKVTEKGKYVELRCDPISGHTALYWYRQSLGQGPEFLIYFQGTGAADDSGLPNDRFFAVRPEGSVSTLKIQRTERGDSAVYLCASSLTGTGSSGANVLTFGAGSRLTVL.

This clonotype was counted ten times or more. This chain connects TRBV11-2 to TRBJ1-2, with D hard to call. The CDR3 contains 12 residues. V lost 3 bases, J lost 8 bases, and 10 bases lay in between. Per germline, CDR1 SGHAT and CDR2 FQNNGV. The CDR3 loop reads CASSLYSQGYTF. CDR3 DNA sequence: TGTGCCAGCAGCTTGTACAGTCAAGGCTACACCTTC.

The chain joins TRBV5-1 to TRBJ2-5; TRBD2 matches 11 bases. CDR3 length: 17 residues. Germline loops: CDR1 SGHRS, CDR2 YFSETQ. The V and J ends lost 3 bases and 3 bases, in that order; junction bases with no gene match: 10. The CDR3 DNA reads as TGCGCCAGCAGCTCACATAAAAGACTAGCGGGAAAAGAGACCCAGTACTTC. Protein: CASSSHKRLAGKETQYF.

This clonotype appeared a few times. The V call is TRBV10-3, the J call TRBJ2-7, with D tentatively TRBD2 (6 bases). V was clipped by 6 bases and J by 1 base, with 16 bases between them. Germline V gene data show CDR1 as ENHRY and CDR2 as SYGVKD. The CDR3 loop spans 15 amino acids. In nucleotides, the CDR3 is TGTGCCATCAGCCAAGGGACTCCTTTTTCCTACGAGCAGTACTTC. It encodes CAISQGTPFSYEQYF.

This chain links TRBV9 with TRBJ2-1, with D perhaps TRBD1 (6 bases). Germline CDR1 SGDLS, CDR2 YYNGEE. CDR3 length: 14 residues. V dropped 4 bases and J dropped 2 bases, with 10 bases sitting between them. CDR3 sequence reads: CASSPWDTYNEQFF. In DNA form, the CDR3 reads TGTGCCAGCAGCCCTTGGGACACCTACAATGAGCAGTTCTTC.

V is TRBV10-3 and J is TRBJ2-2, with D perhaps TRBD2 (5 bases). Germline-derived CDR1 and CDR2 are ENHRY and SYGVKD. The V end was cut by 9 bases, the J end by 0 bases, with 14 bases between. This CDR3 spans 15 amino acids. The CDR3, as DNA: TGTGCCATGGGTCCCGGAGGCGCGAACACCGGGGAGCTGTTTTTT. It codes for CAMGPGGANTGELFF.

This clonotype has more than one count but fewer than ten. Here the CDR3 DNA reads TGCAGCGTTGGCGAGGCCGTTCAGCATTTT. Translation gives CSVGEAVQHF. The chain has TRBV29-1 and TRBJ1-5; D unresolved. V was clipped by 4 bases and J by 13 bases, with 11 bases between them. This CDR3 spans 10 amino acids. Germline assignment: CDR1 SQVTM and CDR2 ANQGSEA.